This T cell receptor beta chain was observed in a study of PD-1 blockade in mismatch repair-deficient tumors (dated by TCRdb to the late 2010s). About the full investigation: Between late 2013 and late 2016, the trial enrolled roughly 86 consecutive patients with about a dozen types of mismatch repair-deficient cancer, all of whom had received prior treatment and were progressing. Tumor-associated T cell clones in the peripheral blood of patients responding to PD-1 blockade were tracked using deep sequencing of TCR CDR3 regions.

This clone has more than one count but fewer than ten. It lacks a known antigen. Base qualities are not recorded, but no much larger clone differs from it by a single base. What the study reported, not specific to this receptor: Tumor-resident clones, often undetectable in blood before treatment, expanded rapidly after pembrolizumab and then contracted, generally before radiologic responses.

For each enrolled patient, mismatch repair deficiency was established using either polymerase chain reaction or immunohistochemistry. TCR sequencing was performed for a few patients who responded to pembrolizumab therapy. In the phase II trial, pembrolizumab PD-1 blockade was tested prospectively in advanced mismatch repair-deficient cancers, no matter which tissue of origin the cancers came from. Serial peripheral blood T cell samples were collected before and at multiple times after starting PD-1 blockade. Blood sampling times were reported as weeks after the first pembrolizumab dose. Receptors were amplified or captured by the immunoSEQ multiplex PCR assay. What TCRdb holds here is the immuneACCESS table cut down to in-frame rearrangements. Part of the clones is not present; checked against another copy, under half of the missing clones reflect an unresolved V gene, and the others are unexplained. This sample comprises around 100,000 clones, around three quarters of them detected only once. The ten largest clones capture roughly 4.5% of the sample.

Taken from cysteine to phenylalanine, the CDR3 has 14 residues. Just the 42-base CDR3 DNA is kept, in frame starting at base 1. Between the V and J ends, shortened by 3 bases and 4 bases respectively, the junction contains 9 bases. CDR1 MGHDK and CDR2 SYGVNS were looked up in the germline V gene. This TCR derives from an adult with mismatch repair-deficient cancer. Sequencing was performed on peripheral blood, taken about 60 weeks after starting pembrolizumab. This receptor chain uses TRBV25-1 and TRBJ1-4; TRBD1 is a weak D gene call, 5 bases matching. The CDR3 protein: CASSDDSFNEKLFF. The sequenced DNA: TGTGCCAGCAGTGACGACAGCTTTAATGAAAAACTGTTTTTT.